This TCR beta chain was sequenced for a study of human T cells and chemical hapten exposure. Time point defined: pre-sensitization, week 0. Noted treatment: therapeutic diphenylcyclopropenone sensitization with weekly scalp DPC. The CDR3 runs 15 residues. This clonotype was seen more than once but under ten times. TCRdb reprocessed the RACE reads via MiXCR and lists one record per CDR3 protein. The data show over 300,000 distinct CDR3 sequences, with 5.1% seen just once and roughly 2.6% held by the top ten. Sequencing used whole blood, obtained in connection with sensitization to the hapten diphenylcyclopropenone (DPC). The TCR comes from a woman between 50 and 59 years old with alopecia areata. Some clones in this sample may be carry-over from other donors' samples. The rearrangement joins TRBV21-1 to TRBJ1-2; the D call in the table, TRBD1, was not verified against the DNA. TRBV21-1 is given as a pseudogene. CDR3 sequence reads: CASSTRKDRGYGYTF. The CDR3 nucleotides are TGTGCCAGCAGCACGCGCAAAGACAGGGGCTATGGCTACACCTTC.